This T cell receptor (beta chain) was recorded in a study of cytomegalovirus exposure and HLA in healthy donors. V shed 3 bases and J shed 4 bases, with 9 bases lying between them. Germline values: CDR1 ENHRY, CDR2 SYGVKD. This CDR3 has 13 amino acids. The PCR made use of 60 Vbeta and 13 Jbeta primers. TCRdb's copy holds only in-frame clones and misses some; the assay was immunoSEQ multiplex PCR. The sample consists of 130,000 or so clones, 50% to 75% of them appearing once. The sequenced sample was PBMCs. This sequence originates from a woman between 40 and 50 years old in good health and CMV-seronegative. The gene calls are TRBV10-3 and TRBJ1-1; perhaps TRBD1 as D (6 bases). The CDR3, as DNA: TGTGCCATCAGTGATGGGGGGGCCACTGAAGCTTTCTTT. Translating it yields CAISDGGATEAFF.